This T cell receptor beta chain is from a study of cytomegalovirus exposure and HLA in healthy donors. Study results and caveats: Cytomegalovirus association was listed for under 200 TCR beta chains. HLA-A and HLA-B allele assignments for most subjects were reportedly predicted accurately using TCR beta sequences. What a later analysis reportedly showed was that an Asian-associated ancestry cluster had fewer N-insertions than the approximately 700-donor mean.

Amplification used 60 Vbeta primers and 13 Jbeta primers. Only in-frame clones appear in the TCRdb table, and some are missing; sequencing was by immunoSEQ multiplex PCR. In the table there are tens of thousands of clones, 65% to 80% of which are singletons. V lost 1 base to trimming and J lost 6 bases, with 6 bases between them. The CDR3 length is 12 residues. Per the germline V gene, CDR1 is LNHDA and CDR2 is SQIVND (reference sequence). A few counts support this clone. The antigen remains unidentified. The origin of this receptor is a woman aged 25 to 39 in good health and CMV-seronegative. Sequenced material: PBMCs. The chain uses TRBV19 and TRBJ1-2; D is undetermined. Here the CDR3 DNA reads TGTGCCAGTAGTATAGGGGGAGATGGCTACACCTTC. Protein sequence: CASSIGGDGYTF.